This entry lists 11 T cell receptor beta chains sequenced from one sample in a study of cytomegalovirus exposure and HLA in healthy donors. 60 Vbeta and 13 Jbeta primers were used in PCR. Data came from immunoSEQ multiplex PCR; TCRdb stores just in-frame clones and leaves some out. Here the sample table reports roughly 80,000 clones. What was sequenced was PBMCs. These receptors were collected from a man aged 50 to 60 in good health and CMV-seropositive.

This chain joins TRBV29-1 and TRBJ2-7, with unresolved D. The CDR3 length is 13 residues. Germline V lookup: CDR1 SQVTM, CDR2 ANQGSEA. Trimming took 1 base from V and 2 from J, leaving 9 bases between them. The CDR3 coding sequence is TGCAGCGTTGAAGGCGGTAATACCTACGAGCAGTACTTC. It encodes CSVEGGNTYEQYF.

The rearrangement joins TRBV18 to TRBJ2-7; 7 positions agree with TRBD2. Germline CDR1 reads KGHSH; CDR2 reads LQKENI. The CDR3 totals 13 residues. J lost 3 bases, V lost 6 bases, and 5 bases had no gene match. CDR3 region: CASSRDYFYEQYV. The DNA of the CDR3 is TGTGCCAGCTCTCGGGACTACTTCTACGAGCAGTACGTC.

The CDR3 reads CAWSLGFSDKETQYF. CDR3 bases: TGTGCCTGGAGCCTGGGTTTCTCCGACAAAGAGACCCAGTACTTC. The V call is TRBV30, the J call TRBJ2-5; D call uncertain. The CDR3 has 15 amino acids. Germline lookup yields CDR1 GTSNPN and CDR2 SVGIG (reference sequence). Deletions cut 3 bases from V and 3 bases from J, with 17 bases between.

This chain joins TRBV9 and TRBJ2-2; TRBD2 might be the D (5 bases). Germline lookup yields CDR1 SGDLS and CDR2 YYNGEE. Trimming took off 6 bases at V and 0 bases at J, with 12 bases between the two ends. This CDR3 has 15 amino acids. The CDR3 spells CASNERSTNTGELFF. In DNA form, the CDR3 reads TGTGCCAGCAATGAGCGGAGTACGAACACCGGGGAGCTGTTTTTT.

The rearrangement joins TRBV11-1 to TRBJ1-1, with D perhaps TRBD1 (5 bases). The ends were cut back, 1 base at V and 1 base at J, with 13 bases in the middle. Germline lookup yields CDR1 SGHAT and CDR2 FQDESV (reference sequence). This CDR3 contains 16 residues. In nucleotides, the CDR3 is TGTGCCAGCAGCTTAGTCCACGGGGGGGAGAACACTGAAGCTTTCTTT. Its translation is CASSLVHGGENTEAFF.

The V and J genes are TRBV28 and TRBJ2-7; a possible D gene is TRBD2 (5 bases). Deletions cut 6 bases from V and 2 bases from J, with 11 bases between. Germline CDR1 is MDHEN and CDR2 is SYDVKM. The CDR3 totals 13 residues. CDR3 nucleotides: TGTGCCAGCAGGGGAGCCAGCGCCTACGAGCAGTACTTC. This codes for CASRGASAYEQYF.

This chain uses TRBV27 with TRBJ1-1, with a weak D call TRBD1 (5 bases). V was pared by 6 bases and J by 2 bases, with 19 bases between. The CDR3 spans 16 residues. Germline V gene lookup returns CDR1 MNHEY and CDR2 SMNVEV (reference sequence). CDR3 nucleotide sequence: TGTGCCAGCAGCAGAACCAGGGCCACTACCAACACTGAAGCTTTCTTT. It yields the protein CASSRTRATTNTEAFF.

The chain is built from TRBV30 and TRBJ2-3; 8 bases are a match to TRBD2. CDR1 is GTSNPN, CDR2 SVGIG, per germline (reference sequence). The CDR3 sequence is 14 residues long. V was clipped by 3 bases and J by 7 bases; unmatched bases: 9. The CDR3: CAWSTGGAGNTQYF. The DNA of the CDR3 is TGTGCCTGGAGCACGGGGGGGGCGGGTAATACGCAGTATTTT.

The chain is built from TRBV5-1 and TRBJ2-2; a weak D match, TRBD1 (6 bases). V lost 1 base, J lost 5 bases, and 12 bases lay in between. The CDR3 spans 15 residues. The germline gives CDR1 SGHRS, CDR2 YFSETQ. CDR3 region: CASSLQGYETGELFF. For the CDR3, the DNA is TGCGCCAGCAGCTTGCAGGGGTATGAGACCGGGGAGCTGTTTTTT.

This rearrangement joins TRBV5-5 to TRBJ2-7; TRBD2 might be the D (5 bases). This CDR3 has 14 residues. The V end lost 0 bases, the J end lost 3 bases, and 10 bases lay between the germline ends. Germline V lookup: CDR1 SGHKS, CDR2 YYEKEE (reference sequence). CDR3 coding DNA: TGTGCCAGCAGCTTGGATACCGGGGTCTACGAGCAGTACGTC. Protein: CASSLDTGVYEQYV.

The chain combines TRBV6-5 with TRBJ1-1; unclear D gene. This CDR3 has 12 residues. V was trimmed by 2 bases and J by 1 base, leaving 2 bases between them. Germline CDR1 and CDR2: MNHEY and SVGAGI. DNA of the CDR3: TGTGCCAGCAGTTACCAGAACACTGAAGCTTTCTTT. Translated: CASSYQNTEAFF.